The clone carrying this T cell receptor beta chain has a single count. Adults between roughly 18 and 95 years of age took part from 24 US areas. The record originates from a study of blood T cell repertoires in COVID-19. The CDR3 length is 18 residues. Germline CDR1 is SGDLS and CDR2 is YYNGEE. Unmatched junction bases numbered 5, after V lost 3 bases and J lost 2 bases. Assay used: immunoSEQ multiplex PCR; TCRdb lists only in-frame clones, some missing. The sample lists a few hundred thousand clones; about four fifths were seen once. The source material was PBMCs or T cells enriched from blood (not recorded which). This chain links TRBV9 with TRBJ2-1; 16 bases line up with TRBD2. The receptor was derived from a man aged 50-59 years who had recovered from COVID-19. CDR3 residues: CASSEPGLAGGTYNEQFF. Written as DNA, the CDR3 is TGTGCCAGCAGCGAACCGGGACTAGCGGGAGGGACCTACAATGAGCAGTTCTTC. The whole variable domain, filled in from reference TRBV9 and TRBJ2-1, reads DSGVTQTPKHLITATGQRVTLRCSPRSGDLSVYWYQQSLDQGLQFLIQYYNGEERAKGNILERFSAQQFPDLHSELNLSSLELGDSALYFCASSEPGLAGGTYNEQFFGPGTRLTVL.